These 23 T cell receptor beta chains originate from one sample sequenced in a study of blood T cell repertoires in COVID-19. Sequencing used immunoSEQ multiplex PCR; TCRdb keeps in-frame clones, though not all of them. Among about 370,000 clones, 89% were seen once, and the ten largest hold approximately 3%. The sequenced sample consisted of peripheral blood. These receptors originate from a young woman with COVID-19, enrolled during active disease.

The V gene is TRBV20-1, the J gene TRBJ1-1; D uncertain. CDR1 DFQATT and CDR2 SNEGSKA come from the germline V gene (reference sequence). CDR3 length equals 11 residues. Trimming stripped 0 bases from V and 4 bases from J, with 3 bases between. CDR3 in amino acids: CSARDLTEAFF. As DNA, the CDR3 is TGCAGTGCTAGAGATCTCACTGAAGCTTTCTTT.

The chain uses TRBV7-9 and TRBJ2-4; tentative D call: TRBD1 (5 bases). CDR3 length: 17 amino acids. The germline CDR1 and CDR2 sequences are SEHNR and FQNEAQ (reference sequence). V lost 4 bases to trimming and J lost 1 base, with 17 bases between them. The CDR3 protein is CASSYPPQGLAKNIQYF. The CDR3 nucleotides read TGTGCCAGCAGCTACCCCCCTCAGGGCCTGGCCAAAAACATTCAGTACTTC.

The DNA for the CDR3 is TGTGCCAGCAGCTGGACAGGGGGGGTGGATGGCTACACCTTC. Translating gives CASSWTGGVDGYTF. The rearrangement uses TRBV7-9 and TRBJ1-2; 10 positions agree with TRBD1. The CDR3 length is 14 residues. Germline lookup yields CDR1 SEHNR and CDR2 FQNEAQ (reference sequence). Unmatched junction bases numbered 5, after V lost 4 bases and J lost 6 bases.

V is TRBV4-3 and J is TRBJ1-1, with 7 bases lining up with TRBD1. After removal of 4 bases from V and 5 bases from J, the junction contained 7 bases not matched to a gene. The germline CDR1 and CDR2 sequences are LGHNA and YSLEER. CDR3 length equals 14 residues. The CDR3 region has the DNA TGCGCCAGCAGCCCCCAGACAGGGTGGACTGAAGCTTTCTTT. It translates to CASSPQTGWTEAFF.

This clone was counted once. The V gene is TRBV7-8, the J gene TRBJ1-1; D not certain. The germline V gene has CDR1 SGHVS and CDR2 FQNEAQ. The CDR3 contains 17 residues. V dropped 5 bases and J dropped 4 bases, with 23 bases sitting between them. CDR3 sequence (DNA): TGTGCCAGCAGCCCGACCCGCTACACGGCGCGGGGCACTGAAGCTTTCTTT. Translation gives CASSPTRYTARGTEAFF. Drawing the rest from reference TRBV7-8 and TRBJ1-1, the complete variable domain is GAGVSQSPRYKVAKRGQDVALRCDPISGHVSLFWYQQALGQGPEFLTYFQNEAQLDKSGLPSDRFFAERPEGSVSTLKIQRTQQEDSAVYLCASSPTRYTARGTEAFFGQGTRLTVV.

The chain is built from TRBV7-9 and TRBJ1-1; 8 bases match TRBD1. CDR1 and CDR2 from the germline V gene are SEHNR and FQNEAQ (reference sequence). CDR3 length: 13 residues. J was trimmed by 4 bases and V by 6 bases; bases with no gene match: 4. The CDR3 region is CASSVQGGTEAFF. The CDR3 nucleotides read TGTGCCAGCAGTGTACAGGGGGGCACTGAAGCTTTCTTT.

This chain connects TRBV18 to TRBJ1-1; D perhaps matches TRBD1 (6 bases). Trimming shortened V by 1 base and J by 1 base, and 13 bases separated the two germline ends. This CDR3 is 16 amino acids long. Germline V CDR1 and CDR2: KGHSH, LQKENI. CDR3 nucleotides: TGTGCCAGCTCACCACTCAGGGGCGATTCGAACACTGAAGCTTTCTTT. Translation gives CASSPLRGDSNTEAFF.

The rearrangement links TRBV30 to TRBJ1-1, with D perhaps TRBD1 (6 bases). From germline, CDR1 is GTSNPN and CDR2 SVGIG (reference sequence). The CDR3 contains 14 residues. V lost 0 bases and J 1 base, leaving 9 bases between the germline ends. This chain's CDR3 is CAWSVRGGNTEAFF. CDR3 nucleotides: TGTGCCTGGAGTGTACGAGGGGGGAACACTGAAGCTTTCTTT.

The chain couples TRBV27 to TRBJ1-2, with TRBD1 matching 8 bases. Unmatched junction bases numbered 7, after V lost 0 bases and J lost 7 bases. CDR3 length: 15 amino acids. CDR1 and CDR2 from the germline V gene are MNHEY and SMNVEV (reference sequence). The CDR3 DNA is TGTGCCAGCAGTTTATCGGGGCAGGGGGCTTTTGGCTACACCTTC. Translation: CASSLSGQGAFGYTF.

V and J are TRBV7-8 and TRBJ2-5; no firm D call. Trimming left V 3 bases short and J 1 base short, with 9 bases between. The CDR3 contains 14 residues. Germline loops: CDR1 SGHVS, CDR2 FQNEAQ. The CDR3 protein is CASSFQASQETQYF. In DNA, the CDR3 is TGTGCCAGCAGCTTCCAGGCCTCCCAAGAGACCCAGTACTTC.

The chain couples TRBV7-2 to TRBJ1-2; 10 bases are a match to TRBD1. CDR3 length: 16 amino acids. Germline CDR1 SGHTA, CDR2 FQGNSA. V gave up 1 base and J gave up 3 bases; unmatched junction bases: 5. Here the CDR3 DNA reads TGTGCCAGCAGCTTAGTCCCGGGACAGGGGCACTATGGCTACACCTTC. Protein product: CASSLVPGQGHYGYTF.

In its sample, this clone was seen once. The chain's CDR3 is CASSYPTGTSGSPYEQYV. The CDR3 DNA reads as TGTGCCAGCAGTTACCCGACCGGGACTAGCGGGAGCCCCTACGAGCAGTACGTC. The chain is built from TRBV6-2 or TRBV6-3 and TRBJ2-7; TRBD2 agrees at 14 bases. CDR1 is MNHEY, CDR2 SVGEGT, per germline. This CDR3 region has 18 residues. Germline trimming cut 2 bases from V and 2 bases from J; bases unmatched to any gene: 8.

The count of this clone is one. V and J are TRBV6-5 and TRBJ2-7; D might be TRBD2 (5 bases). The CDR3 is 15 residues long. Looked up from germline, CDR1 is MNHEY and CDR2 is SVGAGI. Trimming stripped 5 bases from V and 0 bases from J, with 14 bases between. The CDR3, as DNA: TGTGCCAGCAGTCCCATGGACTTCTCCTCCTACGAGCAGTACTTC. Its translation is CASSPMDFSSYEQYF.

V is TRBV28 and J is TRBJ1-2, with D possibly being TRBD1 (5 bases). The CDR3 loop spans 14 amino acids. Germline V CDR1 and CDR2: MDHEN, SYDVKM. Trimming stripped 3 bases from V and 7 bases from J, with 15 bases between. CDR3 sequence: CASSLVGAASGYTF. In nucleotides, the CDR3 is TGTGCCAGCAGTTTGGTTGGGGCGGCTAGTGGCTACACCTTC.

V and J are TRBV24-1 and TRBJ2-3; 8 nucleotides match TRBD1. Germline CDR1 is KGHDR and CDR2 is SFDVKD. CDR3 length equals 15 residues. J was trimmed by 0 bases and V by 3 bases; bases with no gene match: 1. The CDR3 loop reads CATSDDRGSTDTQYF. In DNA, the CDR3 is TGTGCCACCAGTGATGACAGGGGTAGCACAGATACGCAGTATTTT.

This clone was found a few times. This chain uses TRBV7-2 with TRBJ1-1; 7 bases are a match to TRBD1. J was trimmed by 6 bases and V by 2 bases; bases with no gene match: 6. CDR3 length equals 14 residues. Germline CDR1 SGHTA, CDR2 FQGNSA. The CDR3 nucleotides are TGTGCCAGCAGCTTATTAGACAGGGATTCTGAAGCTTTCTTT. Its protein product is CASSLLDRDSEAFF.

The chain couples TRBV10-1 to TRBJ2-7; perhaps TRBD1 as D (5 bases). V lost 7 bases and J lost 4, with 8 bases in between. CDR3 length equals 11 residues. Germline lookup yields CDR1 WNHNN and CDR2 SYGVQD (reference sequence). CDR3 loop: CASTRQYEQYV. CDR3 DNA: TGCGCCAGCACGCGACAGTACGAGCAGTACGTC.

This CDR3 is CASSSRDRNTEAFF. CDR3 nucleotides: TGTGCCAGCAGCTCCAGGGACAGGAACACTGAAGCTTTCTTT. The genes are TRBV11-2 and TRBJ1-1; TRBD1 matches 7 bases. Per germline, CDR1 SGHAT and CDR2 FQNNGV. The CDR3 totals 14 residues. After removal of 4 bases from V and 1 base from J, the junction contained 3 bases not matched to a gene.

The CDR3 is CASGAIPQDEQYV. CDR3 DNA: TGTGCCAGCGGGGCCATACCCCAGGACGAGCAGTACGTC. The chain joins TRBV7-9 to TRBJ2-7, with TRBD1 as a possible D gene (5 bases). This CDR3 has 13 residues. V was pared by 8 bases and J by 5 bases, with 16 bases between. CDR1 and CDR2 from the germline V gene are SEHNR and FQNEAQ (reference sequence).

This chain connects TRBV4-1 to TRBJ1-2; D gene unclear. This CDR3 is 14 amino acids long. The germline V gene has CDR1 MGHRA and CDR2 YSYEKL. V lost 3 bases to trimming and J lost 4 bases, with 12 bases between them. CDR3 bases: TGCGCCAGCAGCCAGGTTCGACTCGGCTATGGCTACACCTTC. Encoded protein: CASSQVRLGYGYTF.

Comment on this clone: The sample has other DNA sequences that encode this CDR3 too. The rearrangement joins TRBV7-2 to TRBJ2-3, with 9 bases aligning to TRBD1. V was pared by 3 bases and J by 3 bases, with 1 base of the junction left unmatched. The germline V gene encodes CDR1 SGHTA and CDR2 FQGNSA. This CDR3 is built from 14 residues. The CDR3 region is CASSLGQGTDTQYF. The CDR3 coding sequence is TGTGCCAGCAGCTTGGGACAGGGAACAGATACGCAGTATTTT. The full variable domain, rest sourced from reference TRBV7-2 and TRBJ2-3, is GAGVSQSPSNKVTEKGKDVELRCDPISGHTALYWYRQSLGQGLEFLIYFQGNSAPDKSGLPSDRFSAERTGGSVSTLTIQRTQQEDSAVYLCASSLGQGTDTQYFGPGTRLTVL.

The CDR3 DNA reads as TGTGCCAGCTCACCAGGCCTAGCGGGGGGCAAAGAGACCCAGTACTTC. Amino acid sequence: CASSPGLAGGKETQYF. The chain combines TRBV18 with TRBJ2-5; 11 bases are shared with TRBD2. The V gene end was trimmed by 2 bases and the J gene end by 3 bases; junction bases not matched to a gene: 5. This CDR3 has 16 residues. CDR1 and CDR2 (germline): KGHSH, LQKENI.

This chain joins TRBV24-1 and TRBJ1-2, with 9 bases lining up with TRBD1. The CDR3 is 15 amino acids. Germline CDR1 KGHDR, CDR2 SFDVKD. J lost 8 bases, V lost 2 bases, and 8 bases had no gene match. The CDR3, as DNA: TGTGCCACCAGTGATTCGGACAGGGGAGGACGGGGCTACACCTTC. It yields the protein CATSDSDRGGRGYTF.